This T cell receptor beta chain was retrieved from a study of cytomegalovirus exposure and HLA in healthy donors. Germline lookup yields CDR1 SGHAT and CDR2 FQNNGV. Trimming at V came to 5 bases and at J to 6 bases, leaving 3 bases not matched to a gene. This CDR3 is 14 amino acids long. General study points: The study put under 200 TCR beta chains on its list as cytomegalovirus-associated.

Concerning this clone itself: Its antigen is not identified.

Amplification used 60 Vbeta primers and 13 Jbeta primers. TCRdb keeps only in-frame clones here, not all; method: immunoSEQ multiplex PCR. The sample holds about 130,000 clones, 60% to 75% seen once. Sequenced: PBMCs. J is TRBJ2-2 and V is TRBV11-2; 10 positions match TRBD2. The clonotype was recovered from a woman aged 50 to 65 in good health and CMV-seropositive. CDR3 sequence reads: CASSRLAGAGELFF. CDR3 DNA: TGTGCCAGCAGCCGCCTAGCGGGGGCCGGGGAGCTGTTTTTT.